This T cell receptor beta chain was captured in a study of blood T cell repertoires in COVID-19. Methods used by the authors: Using reference gene primer amplification, nucleated cell counts were estimated. The assay was immunoSEQ multiplex PCR, and TCRdb's table has in-frame clones only and misses some. The V and J calls and the clone size are those of that table, but D and trimming were determined from the DNA. The table lists 110,000 or so clones, roughly 91% of them singletons. Germline loops: CDR1 SGHKS, CDR2 YYEKEE (reference sequence). The V and J ends lost 0 bases and 7 bases respectively, with 7 bases between them. The CDR3 extends over 13 amino acids.

This clonotype was sampled from a human donor with acute or convalescent COVID-19. The donor label of this sample is uncertain. Sequencing input: peripheral blood. V and J are TRBV5-5 and TRBJ1-4; D is unresolved. This CDR3 is CASSLDRAEKLFF. CDR3 coding DNA: TGTGCCAGCAGCTTGGACAGAGCTGAAAAACTGTTTTTT.